Shown below are 17 T cell receptor beta chains from a single sample sequenced in a study of PD-L1 blockade in urothelial cancer. Some clones are missing from TCRdb's copy, which holds only in-frame ones; the method was immunoSEQ multiplex PCR. The sample includes 20,000 to 30,000 clones, approximately 81% of them seen just once. The material was PBMCs, obtained around atezolizumab (anti-PD-L1) treatment. The receptors were sampled from a man aged 70-80 years with urothelial cancer.

The V gene is TRBV9, the J gene TRBJ1-1; D not certain. V lost 3 bases and J lost 4, with 13 bases in between. Germline-derived CDR1 and CDR2 are SGDLS and YYNGEE. CDR3 size: 14 residues. This CDR3 reads CASSAEGRSTEAFF. The CDR3 DNA is TGTGCCAGCAGCGCAGAGGGCAGGAGCACTGAAGCTTTCTTT.

The V and J genes are TRBV5-1 and TRBJ1-2; D possibly corresponds to TRBD1 (6 bases). Per germline, CDR1 SGHRS and CDR2 YFSETQ. V was pared by 0 bases and J by 5 bases, with 11 bases between. The CDR3 length is 14 residues. The DNA of the CDR3 is TGCGCCAGCAGCTTGGGGGACACGATTTATGGCTACACCTTC. This codes for CASSLGDTIYGYTF.

This chain connects TRBV5-6 to TRBJ2-7; the D gene is possibly TRBD1 (5 bases). Trimming took 3 bases from V and 4 from J, leaving 11 bases between them. The CDR3 consists of 13 residues. Germline V lookup: CDR1 SGHDT, CDR2 YYEEEE. The chain's CDR3 is CASSSTGRYEQYF. The CDR3 DNA reads as TGTGCCAGCAGCTCTACAGGTCGGTACGAGCAGTACTTC.

This chain uses TRBV29-1 with TRBJ2-7; 9 bases fit TRBD2. Unmatched junction bases numbered 6, after V lost 4 bases and J lost 2 bases. CDR3 size: 14 residues. Germline CDR1 SQVTM, CDR2 ANQGSEA. This CDR3 is CSVAPGGRAYEQYF. CDR3 DNA sequence: TGCAGCGTTGCCCCCGGCGGGAGGGCCTACGAGCAGTACTTC.

The chain joins TRBV7-9 to TRBJ1-1; the D gene is possibly TRBD1 (5 bases). CDR1 is SEHNR and CDR2 is FQNEAQ in the germline V gene (reference sequence). V gave up 2 bases and J gave up 0 bases, with 10 bases separating them. This CDR3 spans 15 amino acids. CDR3 DNA: TGTGCCAGCAGCTTAATGGGGGGATTGAACACTGAAGCTTTCTTT. Amino acid sequence: CASSLMGGLNTEAFF.

This clone occurred once. The genes are TRBV10-2 and TRBJ2-5, with D possibly being TRBD1 (5 bases). Germline V CDR1 and CDR2: WSHSY, SAAADI. V was shortened by 3 bases and J by 7 bases, with 12 bases between the two germline ends. CDR3 length: 13 residues. The CDR3 loop reads CASSDGRVGTQYF. For the CDR3, the DNA is TGCGCCAGCAGTGATGGCAGGGTGGGGACCCAGTACTTC.

V and J are TRBV5-1 and TRBJ2-7; the match to TRBD2 covers 13 bases. CDR3 length: 16 amino acids. CDR1 and CDR2 (germline): SGHRS, YFSETQ. The J segment lost 4 bases and the V segment lost 0 bases, leaving 4 bases of the junction unmatched. The CDR3 here is CASSLGGLAGVYEQYF. CDR3 DNA sequence: TGCGCCAGCAGCTTGGGTGGACTAGCGGGAGTTTACGAGCAGTACTTC.

The V and J genes are TRBV10-2 and TRBJ1-1, with D hard to call. Germline V lookup: CDR1 WSHSY, CDR2 SAAADI. The CDR3 covers 11 residues. The ends were cut back, 3 bases at V and 5 bases at J, with 4 bases in the middle. CDR3 sequence (DNA): TGCGCCAGCAGTGAAACAACTGAAGCTTTCTTT. Its translation is CASSETTEAFF.

The genes are TRBV18 and TRBJ2-4; unclear D gene. The germline gives CDR1 KGHSH, CDR2 LQKENI. The CDR3 totals 13 residues. Trimming left V 1 base short and J 5 bases short, with 6 bases between. CDR3 loop: CASSPQRENIQYF. The CDR3 nucleotides are TGTGCCAGCTCACCACAGAGAGAAAACATTCAGTACTTC.

The chain carries TRBV30 and TRBJ1-2; D is uncertain. Germline V gene data show CDR1 as GTSNPN and CDR2 as SVGIG (reference sequence). The V gene lost 2 bases and the J gene lost 4 bases, with 20 bases spanning the gap. This CDR3 spans 16 amino acids. DNA for the CDR3: TGTGCCTGGAGTATAGCCCTGGGTCCGAATACCTATGGCTACACCTTC. This codes for CAWSIALGPNTYGYTF.

This chain joins TRBV27 and TRBJ1-2; 9 bases are a match to TRBD1. The germline CDR1 and CDR2 sequences are MNHEY and SMNVEV (reference sequence). This CDR3 spans 15 amino acids. Trimming removed 4 bases from V and 3 bases from J; junction bases left unmatched: 6. The CDR3 DNA reads TGTGCCAGCAGTTCCAAAACAGGGGGCGACTATGGCTACACCTTC. Protein: CASSSKTGGDYGYTF.

This sequence joins TRBV7-2 and TRBJ2-7; D gene uncertain. Deletions cut 3 bases from V and 4 bases from J, with 7 bases between. In germline, CDR1 is SGHTA, CDR2 FQGNSA. CDR3 length equals 12 residues. Here the CDR3 reads CASSFTRYEQYF. DNA of the CDR3: TGTGCCAGCAGCTTTACCCGGTACGAGCAGTACTTC.

This clone appeared a few times. The gene calls are TRBV6-1 and TRBJ2-5, with 10 nucleotides matching TRBD1. Germline CDR1 and CDR2: MNHNS and SASEGT. The junction had 3 bases not matched to a gene; V was cut back by 6 bases and J by 5 bases. CDR3 length: 13 amino acids. The CDR3 is CASRGQGKETQYF. CDR3 nucleotide sequence: TGTGCCAGCAGGGGACAGGGGAAGGAGACCCAGTACTTC.

The chain combines TRBV30 with TRBJ1-2; 8 positions agree with TRBD1. Germline V CDR1 and CDR2: GTSNPN, SVGIG (reference sequence). After removal of 2 bases from V and 8 bases from J, the junction contained 7 bases not matched to a gene. The CDR3 extends over 13 amino acids. The CDR3: CAWSRDRGGGYTF. Written as DNA, the CDR3 is TGTGCCTGGAGTCGTGACAGGGGTGGAGGCTACACCTTC.

The J gene is TRBJ1-1, the V gene TRBV28; 7 nucleotides agree with TRBD1. This CDR3 spans 15 amino acids. CDR1 is MDHEN and CDR2 is SYDVKM in the germline V gene. The junction had 12 bases not matched to a gene; V was cut back by 8 bases and J by 3 bases. The CDR3 sequence: CASEGEGAGDTEAFF. For the CDR3, the DNA is TGTGCCAGCGAGGGAGAGGGGGCAGGGGACACTGAAGCTTTCTTT. Full variable domain (rest looked up from reference TRBV28 and TRBJ1-1): DVKVTQSSRYLVKRTGEKVFLECVQDMDHENMFWYRQDPGLGLRLIYFSYDVKMKEKGDIPEGYSVSREKKERFSLILESASTNQTSMYLCASEGEGAGDTEAFFGQGTRLTVV.

This clone was detected once. The CDR3 nucleotides are TGTGCCAGCAGTTACTCGACCGGGGGAAAACTGTTTTTT. Translating gives CASSYSTGGKLFF. V and J are TRBV6-5 and TRBJ1-4; tentative D call: TRBD1 (5 bases). The CDR3 runs to 13 residues. Germline V gives CDR1 MNHEY, CDR2 SVGAGI. V was cut by 0 bases and J by 10 bases, with 9 bases left in between.

The gene calls are TRBV7-2 and TRBJ2-2, with TRBD1 matching 9 bases. Trimming removed 8 bases from V and 2 bases from J; junction bases left unmatched: 6. Germline CDR1 SGHTA, CDR2 FQGNSA. There are 15 residues in the CDR3. The CDR3 DNA reads as TGTGCCAGCGGAGTGGGACAGGGTAACACCGGGGAGCTGTTTTTT. Amino acid sequence: CASGVGQGNTGELFF.